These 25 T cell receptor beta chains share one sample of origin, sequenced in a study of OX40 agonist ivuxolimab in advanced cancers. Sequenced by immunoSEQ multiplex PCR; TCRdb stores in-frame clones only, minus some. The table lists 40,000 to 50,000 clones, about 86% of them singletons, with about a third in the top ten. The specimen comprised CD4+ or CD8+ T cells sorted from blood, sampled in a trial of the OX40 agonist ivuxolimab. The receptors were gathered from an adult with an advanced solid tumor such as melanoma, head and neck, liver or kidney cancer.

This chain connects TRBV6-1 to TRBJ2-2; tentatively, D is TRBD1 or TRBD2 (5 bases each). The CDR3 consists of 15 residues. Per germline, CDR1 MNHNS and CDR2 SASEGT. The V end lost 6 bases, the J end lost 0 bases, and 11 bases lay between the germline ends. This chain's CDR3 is CASRGDPANTGELFF. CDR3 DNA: TGTGCCAGCAGGGGGGATCCCGCGAACACCGGGGAGCTGTTTTTT.

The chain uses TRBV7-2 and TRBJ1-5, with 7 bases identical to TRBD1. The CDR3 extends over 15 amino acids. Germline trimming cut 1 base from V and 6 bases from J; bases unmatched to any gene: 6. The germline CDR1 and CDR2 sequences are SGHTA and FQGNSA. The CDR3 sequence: CASSLVGGGGQPQHF. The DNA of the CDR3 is TGTGCCAGCAGCTTAGTAGGGGGCGGGGGTCAGCCCCAGCATTTT.

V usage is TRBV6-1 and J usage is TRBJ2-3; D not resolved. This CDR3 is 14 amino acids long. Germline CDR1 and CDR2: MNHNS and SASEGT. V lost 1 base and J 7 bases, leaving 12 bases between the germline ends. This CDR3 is CASSEGHTRNTQYF. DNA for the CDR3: TGTGCCAGCAGTGAAGGGCATACCCGGAATACGCAGTATTTT.

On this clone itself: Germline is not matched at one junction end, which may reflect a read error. This chain's CDR3 is CASNQVTGKGTDTQYF. The CDR3 DNA sequence: TGTGCCAGCAACCAAGTGACAGGAAAAGGAACAGATACGCAGTATTTT. The chain employs TRBV4-2 and TRBJ2-3; D is perhaps TRBD1 (6 bases). Germline loops: CDR1 LGHNA, CDR2 YNFKEQ. The CDR3 loop spans 16 amino acids.

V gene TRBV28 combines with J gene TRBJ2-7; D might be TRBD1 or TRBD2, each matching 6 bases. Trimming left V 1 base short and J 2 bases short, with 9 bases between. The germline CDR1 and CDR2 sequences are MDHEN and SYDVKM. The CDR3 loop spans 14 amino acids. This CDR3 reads CASSLSGGPYEQYF. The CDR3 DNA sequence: TGTGCCAGCAGTTTATCCGGGGGCCCCTACGAGCAGTACTTC.

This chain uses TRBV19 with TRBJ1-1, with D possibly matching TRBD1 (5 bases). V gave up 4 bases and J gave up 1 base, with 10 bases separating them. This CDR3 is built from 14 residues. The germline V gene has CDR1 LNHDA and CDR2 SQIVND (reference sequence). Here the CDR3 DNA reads TGTGCCAGTAGTACCAGGGATGGGAACACTGAAGCTTTCTTT. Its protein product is CASSTRDGNTEAFF.

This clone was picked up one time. This chain's CDR3 is CASSFSGDHTEAFF. DNA of the CDR3: TGTGCCAGCAGCTTTAGCGGGGACCACACTGAAGCTTTCTTT. The rearrangement joins TRBV7-9 to TRBJ1-1, with D maybe TRBD1 (5 bases). V shed 3 bases and J shed 3 bases, with 11 bases lying between them. The length of the CDR3 is 14 residues. From germline, CDR1 is SEHNR and CDR2 FQNEAQ (reference sequence).

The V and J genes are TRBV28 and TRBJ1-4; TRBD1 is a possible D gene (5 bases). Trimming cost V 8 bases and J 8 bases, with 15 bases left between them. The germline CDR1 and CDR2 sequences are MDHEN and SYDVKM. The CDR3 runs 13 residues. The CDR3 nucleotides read TGTGCCAGCGAGGTCTCCCGGGGGGAAAAACTGTTTTTT. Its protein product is CASEVSRGEKLFF. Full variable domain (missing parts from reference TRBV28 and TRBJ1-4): DVKVTQSSRYLVKRTGEKVFLECVQDMDHENMFWYRQDPGLGLRLIYFSYDVKMKEKGDIPEGYSVSREKKERFSLILESASTNQTSMYLCASEVSRGEKLFFGSGTQLSVL.

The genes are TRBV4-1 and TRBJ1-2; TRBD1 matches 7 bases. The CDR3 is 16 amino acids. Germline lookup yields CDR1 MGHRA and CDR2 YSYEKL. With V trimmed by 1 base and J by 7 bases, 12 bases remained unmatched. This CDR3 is CASSQAREGAGRGYTF. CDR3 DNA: TGCGCCAGCAGCCAAGCCCGGGAGGGGGCAGGTCGTGGCTACACCTTC.

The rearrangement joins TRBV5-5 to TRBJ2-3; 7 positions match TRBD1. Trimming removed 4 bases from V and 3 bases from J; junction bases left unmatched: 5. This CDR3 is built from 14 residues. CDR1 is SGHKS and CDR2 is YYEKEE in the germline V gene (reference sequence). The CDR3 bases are TGTGCCAGCAGCATGGGACAGCTAACAGATACGCAGTATTTT. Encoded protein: CASSMGQLTDTQYF.

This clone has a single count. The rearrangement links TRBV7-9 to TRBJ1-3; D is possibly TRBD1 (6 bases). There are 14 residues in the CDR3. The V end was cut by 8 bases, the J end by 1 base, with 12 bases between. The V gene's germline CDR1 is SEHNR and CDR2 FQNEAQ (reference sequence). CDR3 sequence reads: CASDRDKSGNTIYF. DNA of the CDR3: TGTGCCAGCGATCGGGACAAGTCTGGAAACACCATATATTTT. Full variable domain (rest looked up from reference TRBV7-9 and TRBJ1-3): DTGVSQNPRHKITKRGQNVTFRCDPISEHNRLYWYRQTLGQGPEFLTYFQNEAQLEKSRLLSDRFSAERPKGSFSTLEIQRTEQGDSAMYLCASDRDKSGNTIYFGEGSWLTVV.

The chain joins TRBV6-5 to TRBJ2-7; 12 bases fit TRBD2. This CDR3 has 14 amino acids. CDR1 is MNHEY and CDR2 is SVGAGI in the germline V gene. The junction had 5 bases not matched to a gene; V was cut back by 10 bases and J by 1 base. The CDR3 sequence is CATSTSGGSYEQYF. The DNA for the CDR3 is TGTGCCACCTCTACTAGCGGGGGGTCCTACGAGCAGTACTTC.

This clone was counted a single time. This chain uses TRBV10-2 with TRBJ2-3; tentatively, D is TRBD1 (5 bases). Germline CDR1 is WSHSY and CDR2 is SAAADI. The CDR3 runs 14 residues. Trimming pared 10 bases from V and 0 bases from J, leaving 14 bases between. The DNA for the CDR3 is TGCGCCACCTGGGGAAAGGGGAGCACAGATACGCAGTATTTT. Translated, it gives CATWGKGSTDTQYF.

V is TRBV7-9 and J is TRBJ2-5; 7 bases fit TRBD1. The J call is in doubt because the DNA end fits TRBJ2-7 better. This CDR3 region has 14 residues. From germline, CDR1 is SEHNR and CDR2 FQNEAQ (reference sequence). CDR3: CASSPTGSGYEQYF. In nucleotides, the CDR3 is TGTGCCAGCAGCCCGACAGGGTCAGGCTACGAGCAGTACTTC.

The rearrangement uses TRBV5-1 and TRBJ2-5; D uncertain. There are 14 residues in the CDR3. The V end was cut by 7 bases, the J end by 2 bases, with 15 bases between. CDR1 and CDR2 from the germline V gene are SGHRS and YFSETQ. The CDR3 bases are TGCGCCAGCTGGAGAGACGCTAGGCAAGAGACCCAGTACTTC. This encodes CASWRDARQETQYF. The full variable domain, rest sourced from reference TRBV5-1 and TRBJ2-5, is KAGVTQTPRYLIKTRGQQVTLSCSPISGHRSVSWYQQTPGQGLQFLFEYFSETQRNKGNFPGRFSGRQFSNSRSEMNVSTLELGDSALYLCASWRDARQETQYFGPGTRLLVL.

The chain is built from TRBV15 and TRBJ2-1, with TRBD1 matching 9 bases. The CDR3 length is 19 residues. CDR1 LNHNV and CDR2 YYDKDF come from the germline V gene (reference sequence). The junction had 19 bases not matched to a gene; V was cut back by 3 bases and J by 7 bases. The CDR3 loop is CATSRDAALAGTGRNEQFF. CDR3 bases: TGTGCCACCAGCAGGGACGCGGCCCTTGCCGGGACAGGGAGGAATGAGCAGTTCTTC.

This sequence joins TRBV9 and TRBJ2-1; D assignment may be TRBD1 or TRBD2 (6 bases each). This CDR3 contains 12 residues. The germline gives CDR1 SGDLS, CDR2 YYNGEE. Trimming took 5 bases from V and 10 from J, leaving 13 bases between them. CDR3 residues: CASSYGGTEQFF. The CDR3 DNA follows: TGTGCCAGCAGTTATGGGGGGACAGAGCAGTTCTTC.

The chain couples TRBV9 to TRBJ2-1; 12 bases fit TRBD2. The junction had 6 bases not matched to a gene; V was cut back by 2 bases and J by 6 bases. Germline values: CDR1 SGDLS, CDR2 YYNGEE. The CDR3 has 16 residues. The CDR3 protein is CASSVPSGRVSNEQFF. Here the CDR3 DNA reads TGTGCCAGCAGCGTCCCTAGCGGGAGGGTCTCCAATGAGCAGTTCTTC.

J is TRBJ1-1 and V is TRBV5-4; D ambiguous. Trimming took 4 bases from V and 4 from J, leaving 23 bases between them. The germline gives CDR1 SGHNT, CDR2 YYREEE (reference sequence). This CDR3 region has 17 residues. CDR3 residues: CASSGPGTSRLGTEAFF. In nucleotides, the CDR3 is TGTGCCAGCAGCGGACCTGGCACCAGCAGATTGGGCACTGAAGCTTTCTTT. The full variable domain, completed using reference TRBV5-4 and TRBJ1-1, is ETGVTQSPTHLIKTRGQQVTLRCSSQSGHNTVSWYQQALGQGPQFIFQYYREEENGRGNFPPRFSGLQFPNYSSELNVNALELDDSALYLCASSGPGTSRLGTEAFFGQGTRLTVV.

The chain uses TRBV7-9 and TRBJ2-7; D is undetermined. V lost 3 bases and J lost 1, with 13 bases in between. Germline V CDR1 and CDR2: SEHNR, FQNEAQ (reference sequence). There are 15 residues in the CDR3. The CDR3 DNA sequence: TGTGCCAGCAGCTTGGAGTTTGCATCTTCCTACGAGCAGTACTTC. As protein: CASSLEFASSYEQYF.

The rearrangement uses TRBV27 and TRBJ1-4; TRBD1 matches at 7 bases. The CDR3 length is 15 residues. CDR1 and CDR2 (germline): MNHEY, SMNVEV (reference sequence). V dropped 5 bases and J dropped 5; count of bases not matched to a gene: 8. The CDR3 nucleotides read TGTGCCAGCAGTCCGCGGACAGGTTGGAATGAAAAACTGTTTTTT. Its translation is CASSPRTGWNEKLFF.

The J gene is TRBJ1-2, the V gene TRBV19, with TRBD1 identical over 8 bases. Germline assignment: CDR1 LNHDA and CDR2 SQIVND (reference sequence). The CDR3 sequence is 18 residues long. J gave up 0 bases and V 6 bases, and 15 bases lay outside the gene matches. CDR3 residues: CASSRAPGQAPSNYGYTF. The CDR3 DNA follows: TGTGCCAGTAGCCGAGCCCCGGGACAGGCGCCTTCTAACTATGGCTACACCTTC.

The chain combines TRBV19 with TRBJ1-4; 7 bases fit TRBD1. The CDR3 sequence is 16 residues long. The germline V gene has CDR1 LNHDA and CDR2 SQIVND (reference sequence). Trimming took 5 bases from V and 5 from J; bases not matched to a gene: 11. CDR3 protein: CASSANRGLTNEKLFF. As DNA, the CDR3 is TGTGCCAGTAGTGCCAACAGGGGCCTCACAAATGAAAAACTGTTTTTT.

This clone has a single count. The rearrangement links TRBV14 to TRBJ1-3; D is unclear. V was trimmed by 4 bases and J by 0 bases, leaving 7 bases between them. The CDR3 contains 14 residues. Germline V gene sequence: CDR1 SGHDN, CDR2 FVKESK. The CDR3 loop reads CASSPVFSGNTIYF. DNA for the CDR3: TGTGCCAGCAGCCCGGTTTTCTCTGGAAACACCATATATTTT.

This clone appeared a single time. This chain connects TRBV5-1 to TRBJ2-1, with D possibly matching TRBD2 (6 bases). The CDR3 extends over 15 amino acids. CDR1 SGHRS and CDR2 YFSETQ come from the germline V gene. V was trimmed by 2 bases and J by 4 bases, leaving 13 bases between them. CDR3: CASSFGGSQYNEQFF. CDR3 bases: TGCGCCAGCAGCTTCGGGGGTTCTCAATACAATGAGCAGTTCTTC.